These T cell receptor beta chains were read from a single sample in a study of blood T cell repertoires in COVID-19. The data were produced by immunoSEQ multiplex PCR, yet TCRdb's version contains in-frame clones alone and is incomplete. The sample lists some 300,000 clones, 85% to 95% seen once, with around 3.9% in the top ten. The sequenced material came from PBMCs or T cells enriched from blood (not recorded which). Source of these receptors: a woman aged 25-40 years who had been exposed to COVID-19. Both conserved end residues are part of each CDR3.

v_gene,j_gene,CDR3aa
TRBV3-1/TRBV3-2,TRBJ1-5,CASSLTGGGQPQHF
TRBV18,TRBJ1-1,CASSRTGANTEAFF
TRBV9,TRBJ2-2,CASSVSGDLYTGELFF
TRBV3-1/TRBV3-2,TRBJ1-1,CASSRQLRDSESFF
TRBV6-2/TRBV6-3,TRBJ1-1,CASSVTGDDTEAFF
TRBV6-5,TRBJ2-7,CASSYAAENSYEQYF
TRBV4-1,TRBJ1-6,CASSQQYNRVRNSPLHF
TRBV7-9,TRBJ1-1,CASSSGLTEAFF
TRBV4-3,TRBJ1-2,CASSPDSWGYGYTF
TRBV19,TRBJ1-1,CASSVNRGEAFF
TRBV2,TRBJ1-1,CASSERRDTEAFF
TRBV4-3,TRBJ1-5,CASSQDWQGGQPQHF
TRBV5-6,TRBJ1-2,CASSLVGGQGYTF
TRBV19,TRBJ1-5,CASMRATGGPQPQHF
TRBV5-8,TRBJ1-1,CASSPMTGVMGTEAFF
TRBV19,TRBJ1-5,CASSAQASNQPQHF
TRBV5-6,TRBJ2-3,CASSVWTSGLSNTQYF
TRBV27,TRBJ2-1,CASSLAQGYNEQFF
TRBV3-1/TRBV3-2,TRBJ2-3,CASSQTSGGASDTQYF